This record looks at one T cell receptor beta chain sequence and its context. V gave up 2 bases and J gave up 0 bases, with 8 bases separating them. The CDR3 has 15 amino acids. The germline V gene has CDR1 MDHEN and CDR2 SYDVKM. This sample was taken from a study of cytomegalovirus exposure and HLA in healthy donors. Both 60 Vbeta primers and 13 Jbeta primers went into the PCR. Produced via immunoSEQ multiplex PCR; TCRdb's table is partial and in-frame only. The sample lists about 180,000 clones; over 80% were seen once. The chain couples TRBV28 to TRBJ1-3; weak D call: TRBD1 (5 bases). This receptor was obtained from a man in his forties or fifties in good health and CMV-seronegative. The sample taken for sequencing was PBMCs. CDR3 in DNA: TGTGCCAGCAGTTTAACCAGGGCCTCTGGAAACACCATATATTTT. As protein: CASSLTRASGNTIYF.